This T cell receptor (beta chain) was identified during a study of CXCR3-negative and CXCR3-positive naive CD8 T cells. Background on the study: For each library, about 1.5 +/- 0.3 million TRB reads were obtained, some 130 million in total.

The CDR3 consists of 15 residues. CDR1 is GTSNPN, CDR2 SVGIG, per germline (reference sequence). Every subset of CD8+ T cells was sorted in triplicate at 300,000 cells each. The CD45RO-CCR7+CD27+CD95- phenotype denoted naive CD8+ T cells. Study observations and caveats: CXCR3-negative and CXCR3-positive naive cells shared comparable TRBV-TRBJ usage, but memory cells did not. The study found more hydrophobic TRB CDR3s in CXCR3-positive naive cells than in CXCR3-negative naive cells.

To note about this clonotype: The antigen remains unidentified.

In preparing the TRB cDNA libraries, 5' RACE with UMI labels was used. After re-calling the 5' RACE reads, TCRdb lists one entry per CDR3 protein, DNA absent. Its clone listing holds approximately 120,000 distinct CDR3 sequences. Sequencing used naive CXCR3+ CD8+ T cells from blood. Subset given: CD45RO-CCR7+CD27+CD95- naive CD8+ T cells expressing CXCR3 (TNR3+). V usage is TRBV30 and J usage is TRBJ2-7; TCRdb reports TRBD1, a call that lacks DNA to check it against. This receptor was identified in a human donor in good health. Some clones in this sample may be carry-over from other donors' samples. This chain's CDR3 is CAWSVPEGYSYEQYF.